The 3 T cell receptor beta chains given below trace back to one sample, sequenced in a study of human T cells and chemical hapten exposure. Regarding time point: patch test 1, 2 weeks after DPC sensitization. Treatment indicated: therapeutic diphenylcyclopropenone sensitization with weekly scalp DPC. TCRdb used MiXCR to reprocess the RACE reads, holding one entry per CDR3 protein. The sample yields some 77,000 distinct CDR3 sequences, about a tenth seen once. Here the sequenced sample was whole blood, taken in connection with sensitization to the hapten diphenylcyclopropenone (DPC). Receptors originate from a woman between 50 and 59 years old with alopecia areata. Some clones in this sample may be carry-over from other donors' samples.

This rearrangement joins TRBV6-5 to TRBJ2-1; 15 positions agree with TRBD2. The CDR3 is 16 residues long. V dropped 3 bases and J dropped 10; count of bases not matched to a gene: 7. Germline V gene lookup returns CDR1 MNHEY and CDR2 SVGAGI. Here the CDR3 reads CASSYSGLAGGSEQFF. DNA of the CDR3: TGTGCCAGCAGTTATTCCGGACTAGCGGGAGGGAGCGAGCAGTTCTTC.

This clonotype was found a few times. The chain links TRBV20-1 to TRBJ2-7; the match to TRBD2 covers 8 bases. The J segment lost 0 bases and the V segment lost 0 bases, leaving 7 bases of the junction unmatched. There are 16 residues in the CDR3. Germline CDR1 DFQATT, CDR2 SNEGSKA (reference sequence). CDR3 in DNA: TGCAGTGCTAGAGATCAAGGCGGGAGGAGCTCCTACGAGCAGTACTTC. Translated: CSARDQGGRSSYEQYF.

In its sample, this clonotype was seen many times. This chain joins TRBV7-6 and TRBJ2-3, with a possible D match to TRBD1 (7 bases). CDR3 length: 16 amino acids. Germline CDR1 reads SGHVS; CDR2 reads FNYEAQ. V lost 5 bases, J lost 6 bases, and 21 bases lay in between. CDR3 bases: TGTGCCAGCAGCGTTAGAACGGCAGGGGGGTTGGATACGCAGTATTTT. Residues: CASSVRTAGGLDTQYF.